The 26 T cell receptor beta chains in this list originate from one sample, sequenced in a study of beta chain features in type 1 diabetes. The study's findings and limits: TCRB CDR3 length was moderately but significantly reduced in all four CD4+ subsets of Type 1 diabetes patients.

Isolated RNA was reverse transcribed in full, so expressed TCRB transcripts were sequenced. The assay was immunoSEQ multiplex PCR, and TCRdb's table has in-frame clones only and misses some. The repertoire includes about 360,000 clones, around 12% of them detected once, and 0.01% sits in the top ten. Which antigens these TCRs recognize remains unknown. The sequenced sample was naive CD4+ T cells from blood. The receptors shown here come from a woman aged 18-35 years with type 1 diabetes.

The gene calls are TRBV4-3 and TRBJ2-7, with D possibly being TRBD2 (6 bases). CDR3 length equals 15 residues. Germline V gene data show CDR1 as LGHNA and CDR2 as YSLEER. V was trimmed by 4 bases and J by 4 bases, leaving 17 bases between them. The CDR3 coding sequence is TGCGCCAGCAGCCTTTTTCAGCCGGGGAGGTACGAGCAGTACTTC. Translated: CASSLFQPGRYEQYF.

The chain recombines TRBV29-1 with TRBJ2-7, with D possibly TRBD2 on 5 matching bases. Germline assignment: CDR1 SQVTM and CDR2 ANQGSEA. This CDR3 comprises 12 residues. The V gene lost 6 bases and the J gene lost 4 bases, with 13 bases spanning the gap. The CDR3: CSVCPRGYEQYF. Here the CDR3 DNA reads TGCAGCGTCTGCCCCCGCGGGTACGAGCAGTACTTC.

This clone was seen more than once but under ten times. The CDR3 here is CASGPPGLNYGYTF. CDR3 DNA: TGTGCCAGCGGTCCCCCGGGACTCAACTATGGCTACACCTTC. The chain recombines TRBV6-5 with TRBJ1-2, with D tentatively TRBD1 (5 bases). The V gene's germline CDR1 is MNHEY and CDR2 SVGAGI. The CDR3 length is 14 residues. Between the trimmed V and J ends, which lost 8 bases and 2 bases, there was a span of 15 bases.

The chain has TRBV6-6 and TRBJ2-7, with TRBD1 matching over 9 bases. CDR3 length equals 16 residues. CDR1 is MNHNY and CDR2 is SVGAGI in the germline V gene (reference sequence). V lost 5 bases and J lost 1; bases outside the gene matches: 9. In DNA, the CDR3 is TGTGCCAGCAGTCCATACTCCGGGACAGGGTCCTACGAGCAGTACTTC. Encoded protein: CASSPYSGTGSYEQYF.

The chain recombines TRBV9 with TRBJ2-5; 7 bases agree with TRBD1. V shed 3 bases, J shed 4 bases, and the junction held 6 bases outside the gene matches. The length of the CDR3 is 14 residues. Per the germline V gene, CDR1 is SGDLS and CDR2 is YYNGEE. CDR3: CASSATGRVETQYF. Here the CDR3 DNA reads TGTGCCAGCAGCGCGACAGGGAGAGTAGAGACCCAGTACTTC.

This clone showed up just a few times. The chain uses TRBV5-1 and TRBJ1-4, with unresolved D. This CDR3 contains 15 residues. Germline CDR1 SGHRS, CDR2 YFSETQ. The V end was cut by 0 bases, the J end by 0 bases, with 6 bases between. CDR3 DNA sequence: TGCGCCAGCAGCTTGGTGGGCCCAACTAATGAAAAACTGTTTTTT. Encoded protein: CASSLVGPTNEKLFF. Using reference TRBV5-1 and TRBJ1-4 for the parts outside the CDR3, the full variable domain is KAGVTQTPRYLIKTRGQQVTLSCSPISGHRSVSWYQQTPGQGLQFLFEYFSETQRNKGNFPGRFSGRQFSNSRSEMNVSTLELGDSALYLCASSLVGPTNEKLFFGSGTQLSVL.

This clone was seen only a few times. The chain links TRBV30 to TRBJ2-6; D perhaps matches TRBD1 (5 bases). Trimming cost V 2 bases and J 1 base, with 15 bases left between them. Germline assignment: CDR1 GTSNPN and CDR2 SVGIG (reference sequence). The CDR3 is made up of 17 amino acids. CDR3 amino acids: CAWSLTVLASGANVLTF. The CDR3 nucleotides are TGTGCCTGGAGTTTGACAGTGTTAGCTTCTGGGGCCAACGTCCTGACTTTC.

This clone was picked up a small number of times. This sequence joins TRBV2 and TRBJ2-5, with 8 bases fitting TRBD2. The CDR3 is made up of 16 amino acids. Germline CDR1 is SNHLY and CDR2 is FYNNEI. Trimming took 4 bases from V and 5 from J; bases not matched to a gene: 12. The CDR3 region is CASSADSGAFGETQYF. The CDR3 region has the DNA TGTGCCAGCAGTGCGGATAGCGGGGCGTTCGGTGAGACCCAGTACTTC.

This chain uses TRBV9 with TRBJ2-1; tentative D call: TRBD2 (5 bases). Germline V gene lookup returns CDR1 SGDLS and CDR2 YYNGEE. The length of the CDR3 is 14 residues. The V end was cut by 2 bases, the J end by 6 bases, with 12 bases between. CDR3 amino acids: CASSVGSLINEQFF. The CDR3 region has the DNA TGTGCCAGCAGCGTTGGGAGTTTGATCAATGAGCAGTTCTTC.

This clone was found a few times. This rearrangement joins TRBV7-9 to TRBJ1-1; no clear D. Per the germline V gene, CDR1 is SEHNR and CDR2 is FQNEAQ (reference sequence). The CDR3 runs 16 residues. V gave up 1 base and J gave up 4 bases, with 16 bases separating them. The CDR3, as DNA: TGTGCCAGCAGCTTAGTTGCGGGGAGGGCGAGCACTGAAGCTTTCTTT. It yields the protein CASSLVAGRASTEAFF.

This rearrangement joins TRBV7-2 to TRBJ2-7; 9 bases are a match to TRBD2. This CDR3 is 15 amino acids long. In germline, CDR1 is SGHTA, CDR2 FQGNSA. The V and J ends lost 5 bases and 0 bases, in that order; junction bases with no gene match: 5. Here the CDR3 reads CASSTLAGSSYEQYF. In DNA form, the CDR3 reads TGTGCCAGCAGCACGCTAGCGGGAAGCTCCTACGAGCAGTACTTC.

The chain carries TRBV12-5 and TRBJ2-3; 7 nucleotides match TRBD1. CDR1 is LGHNT and CDR2 is FRNRAP in the germline V gene. V gave up 5 bases and J gave up 3 bases; unmatched junction bases: 5. The CDR3 sequence is 14 residues long. The DNA of the CDR3 is TGTGCTAGTGGTCCCGACAGGGCAACAGATACGCAGTATTTT. Its protein is CASGPDRATDTQYF.

The chain uses TRBV6-4 and TRBJ1-6; D ambiguous. Germline V gives CDR1 MRHNA, CDR2 SNTAGT. This CDR3 is built from 13 residues. V lost 8 bases and J lost 10, with 15 bases in between. The CDR3 DNA is TGTGCCAGCGCACCTGAGGGTTACTCACCCCTCCACTTT. Translation: CASAPEGYSPLHF.

In its sample, this clone was seen a few times. This CDR3 reads CASHLAGADTQYF. Written as DNA, the CDR3 is TGCGCCAGCCATTTAGCGGGGGCAGATACGCAGTATTTT. This sequence joins TRBV5-1 and TRBJ2-3, with 9 nucleotides matching TRBD2. V shed 7 bases and J 4 bases; nucleotides not matched to a gene: 4. The CDR3 runs to 13 residues. CDR1 and CDR2 (germline): SGHRS, YFSETQ.

V usage is TRBV5-4 and J usage is TRBJ2-5, with 7 nucleotides matching TRBD2. This CDR3 is 15 amino acids long. Per germline, CDR1 SGHNT and CDR2 YYREEE (reference sequence). J lost 0 bases, V lost 0 bases, and 2 bases had no gene match. CDR3 amino acids: CASSLDGGYQETQYF. CDR3 coding DNA: TGTGCCAGCAGCTTGGACGGGGGGTACCAAGAGACCCAGTACTTC.

This clone was detected only a few times. The chain recombines TRBV7-9 with TRBJ2-3; possibly TRBD1 for D (5 bases). Trimming took off 0 bases at V and 6 bases at J, with 16 bases between the two ends. There are 16 residues in the CDR3. Germline assignment: CDR1 SEHNR and CDR2 FQNEAQ (reference sequence). CDR3 protein: CASSLAARNSGDTQYF. For the CDR3, the DNA is TGTGCCAGCAGCTTAGCAGCCAGGAACTCAGGGGATACGCAGTATTTT.

This clone was seen a few times. This specimen includes other DNA sequences encoding the same CDR3. The genes are TRBV5-1 and TRBJ1-2, with D tentatively TRBD1 (6 bases). This CDR3 comprises 12 residues. Germline values: CDR1 SGHRS, CDR2 YFSETQ. Trimming took 0 bases from V and 6 from J, leaving 6 bases between them. The CDR3 DNA is TGCGCCAGCAGCTTGGCAGGGGATGGCTACACCTTC. This gives the protein CASSLAGDGYTF. Filled out from reference TRBV5-1 and TRBJ1-2, the complete variable domain reads KAGVTQTPRYLIKTRGQQVTLSCSPISGHRSVSWYQQTPGQGLQFLFEYFSETQRNKGNFPGRFSGRQFSNSRSEMNVSTLELGDSALYLCASSLAGDGYTFGSGTRLTVV.

The CDR3, as DNA: TGTGCCAGCAGCCCGGGACAGCCCGGTTACTTC. This encodes CASSPGQPGYF. The chain recombines TRBV6-1 with TRBJ2-5; TRBD1 aligns across 7 bases. Germline V CDR1 and CDR2: MNHNS, SASEGT. There are 11 residues in the CDR3. Trimming cost V 6 bases and J 14 bases; bases outside gene matches: 9.

Only a few counts were recorded for this clone. In nucleotides, the CDR3 is TGTGCCAGCAGCCATAGGACTACCTCTTTCAATGAGCAGTTCTTC. Amino acids: CASSHRTTSFNEQFF. The chain employs TRBV27 and TRBJ2-1, with D tentatively TRBD2 (6 bases). The germline V and J ends were trimmed by 6 bases and 6 bases, with 18 bases remaining between them. Germline CDR1 MNHEY, CDR2 SMNVEV (reference sequence). The CDR3 has 15 amino acids.

This chain uses TRBV29-1 with TRBJ2-7; D unclear. V was clipped by 1 base and J by 1 base, with 5 bases between them. Germline V gene sequence: CDR1 SQVTM, CDR2 ANQGSEA. CDR3 size: 12 residues. CDR3 sequence reads: CSVEVQSYEQYF. DNA of the CDR3: TGCAGCGTTGAAGTTCAGTCCTACGAGCAGTACTTC.

This chain joins TRBV10-3 and TRBJ1-1, with TRBD1 as a possible D gene (5 bases). V lost 3 bases and J 1 base, leaving 9 bases between the germline ends. Per the germline V gene, CDR1 is ENHRY and CDR2 is SYGVKD. The CDR3 has 14 amino acids. The CDR3 protein is CAISDRVENTEAFF. CDR3 bases: TGTGCCATCAGTGACAGGGTGGAGAACACTGAAGCTTTCTTT.

Concerning this clone itself: The identical CDR3 is also encoded by other nucleotide sequences in the sample. The genes are TRBV5-1 and TRBJ2-5, with D tentatively TRBD1 (6 bases). The germline V and J ends were trimmed by 2 bases and 2 bases, with 10 bases remaining between them. Germline-derived CDR1 and CDR2 are SGHRS and YFSETQ. The CDR3 extends over 14 amino acids. CDR3 protein: CASSFGRGQETQYF. The DNA for the CDR3 is TGCGCCAGCAGCTTTGGAAGGGGGCAAGAGACCCAGTACTTC.

This clone was seen a handful of times. The chain employs TRBV7-2 and TRBJ2-5; D is possibly TRBD2 (6 bases). Looked up from germline, CDR1 is SGHTA and CDR2 is FQGNSA. This CDR3 is 14 amino acids long. V was shortened by 5 bases and J by 3 bases, with 13 bases between the two germline ends. The CDR3 here is CASSGMGGEETQYF. CDR3 coding DNA: TGTGCCAGCAGCGGAATGGGCGGGGAAGAGACCCAGTACTTC.

The CDR3 reads CASKRETSSPDTQYF. In DNA, the CDR3 is TGTGCCAGCAAACGGGAGACCTCAAGTCCAGATACGCAGTATTTT. The V and J genes are TRBV7-3 and TRBJ2-3, with D maybe TRBD2 (6 bases). Germline CDR1 is SGHTA and CDR2 is FQGTGA. Trimming took off 7 bases at V and 4 bases at J, with 18 bases between the two ends. CDR3 length: 15 residues.

This clone was detected a few times. The V gene is TRBV29-1, the J gene TRBJ2-7, with D maybe TRBD1 (5 bases). Trimming cost V 7 bases and J 7 bases, with 17 bases left between them. The CDR3 loop spans 12 amino acids. CDR1 is SQVTM and CDR2 is ANQGSEA in the germline V gene. Here the CDR3 DNA reads TGCAGCGGCAAGGTGGGGCTCCTGGAGCAGTACTTC. Its translation: CSGKVGLLEQYF.

This clone was seen more than once but under ten times. The chain recombines TRBV5-4 with TRBJ2-7; 10 bases fit TRBD1. Germline assignment: CDR1 SGHNT and CDR2 YYREEE (reference sequence). This CDR3 has 15 residues. V dropped 4 bases and J dropped 3; count of bases not matched to a gene: 7. The CDR3 loop is CASSGGGQGIYEQYF. DNA for the CDR3: TGTGCCAGCAGCGGGGGGGGACAGGGGATCTACGAGCAGTACTTC.